This entry features one T cell receptor (beta chain) sequence. This PCR relied on a set of 60 Vbeta primers and 13 Jbeta primers. Measured with immunoSEQ multiplex PCR; TCRdb has only the in-frame clones, and not every one. The table records approximately 190,000 clones, 75% to 90% of them present only once. This record belongs to a study of cytomegalovirus exposure and HLA in healthy donors. Sequenced sample: PBMCs. The sequence was collected from a man in his forties or fifties in good health and CMV-seropositive.

The CDR3 here is CASSSLAGGFTDTQYF. The CDR3 DNA sequence: TGCGCCAGCAGCTCGCTAGCGGGGGGTTTTACAGATACGCAGTATTTT. The chain links TRBV5-1 to TRBJ2-3; 11 bases map to TRBD2. Germline CDR1 SGHRS, CDR2 YFSETQ. CDR3 length: 16 amino acids. V was pared by 3 bases and J by 3 bases, with 6 bases of the junction left unmatched.